Shown below are 27 T cell receptor beta chains from a single sample sequenced in a study of response to subunit inactivated influenza vaccine. TCRdb used MiXCR to reprocess the RT-PCR reads, holding one entry per CDR3 protein. Counted here are about 160,000 distinct CDR3 sequences, approximately 10% occurring once; the ten biggest clones make up approximately 13%. The sample here was non-naive T cells sorted from PBMCs, taken about 6 weeks after vaccination. Receptor source: a middle-aged man who received an inactivated influenza vaccine.

Concerning this clonotype: A much larger clonotype is one base distant, so this may be a read error. The J gene is TRBJ2-3, the V gene TRBV6-2 or TRBV6-3, with 7 bases matching TRBD1. Germline assignment: CDR1 MNHEY and CDR2 SVGEGT. V lost 4 bases to trimming and J lost 3 bases; unmatched junction nucleotides: 10. This CDR3 has 16 residues. Written as DNA, the CDR3 is TGTGCCAGCAGTTGCTCGACAGGGAGTAGGACAGATACGCAGTATTTT. Its protein is CASSCSTGSRTDTQYF.

This chain uses TRBV7-2 with TRBJ1-1; D unclear. Trimming removed 6 bases from V and 6 bases from J, with 11 bases in between. CDR3 length: 12 residues. Germline CDR1 SGHTA, CDR2 FQGNSA. CDR3 region: CASRLFGAEAFF. CDR3 in DNA: TGTGCCAGCAGACTATTCGGGGCTGAAGCTTTCTTT.

V gene TRBV27 combines with J gene TRBJ2-1; 13 nucleotides line up with TRBD2. The CDR3 is 15 amino acids. With 6 bases clipped from V and 4 bases from J, the junction kept 3 bases outside the gene matches. Germline values: CDR1 MNHEY, CDR2 SMNVEV (reference sequence). CDR3 in amino acids: CASSEGLAGYNEQFF. As DNA, the CDR3 is TGTGCCAGCAGCGAGGGACTAGCGGGATACAATGAGCAGTTCTTC.

The chain carries TRBV5-6 and TRBJ1-1; D is undetermined. V was shortened by 0 bases and J by 1 base, with 13 bases between the two germline ends. The CDR3 has 16 amino acids. From germline, CDR1 is SGHDT and CDR2 YYEEEE. The CDR3 DNA reads as TGTGCCAGCAGCTTGGGGTTCTTGGAGGCGAACACTGAAGCTTTCTTT. The encoded protein is CASSLGFLEANTEAFF.

This chain connects TRBV3-1 to TRBJ1-1; no firm D call. The CDR3 spans 14 residues. Germline CDR1 reads LGHDT; CDR2 reads YNNKEL (reference sequence). V was clipped by 4 bases and J by 0 bases, with 9 bases between them. The CDR3 sequence is CASSRAGMNTEAFF. CDR3 coding DNA: TGTGCCAGCAGCCGCGCTGGGATGAACACTGAAGCTTTCTTT. Based on the CDR3 plus reference TRBV3-1 and TRBJ1-1, the full variable domain is DTAVSQTPKYLVTQMGNDKSIKCEQNLGHDTMYWYKQDSKKFLKIMFSYNNKELIINETVPNRFSPKSPDKAHLNLHINSLELGDSAVYFCASSRAGMNTEAFFGQGTRLTVV.

This clonotype was counted between two and nine times. This chain links TRBV20-1 with TRBJ1-2, with D possibly matching TRBD1 (5 bases). Germline V gene data show CDR1 as DFQATT and CDR2 as SNEGSKA (reference sequence). The V end was cut by 6 bases, the J end by 4 bases, with 18 bases between. The CDR3 extends over 14 amino acids. CDR3 sequence (DNA): TGCAGTGCCGAACGCTCGGGGGAGAGCTATGGCTACACCTTC. It is translated as CSAERSGESYGYTF.

A few counts support this clonotype. V is TRBV20-1 and J is TRBJ1-1; D perhaps matches TRBD1 (5 bases). Germline-derived CDR1 and CDR2 are DFQATT and SNEGSKA (reference sequence). The CDR3 contains 13 residues. V lost 3 bases and J lost 0, with 8 bases in between. The CDR3 is CSARGRLNTEAFF. The CDR3 DNA reads as TGCAGTGCTAGGGGACGGCTGAACACTGAAGCTTTCTTT.

A few counts support this clonotype. V and J are TRBV20-1 and TRBJ2-4; D possibly matches TRBD1 or TRBD2 (5 bases each). The CDR3 runs to 12 residues. The V gene lost 6 bases and the J gene lost 6 bases, with 12 bases spanning the gap. Germline CDR1 reads DFQATT; CDR2 reads SNEGSKA (reference sequence). CDR3 sequence (DNA): TGCAGTGCAGGCAGGGCGGGAAACATTCAGTACTTC. It is translated as CSAGRAGNIQYF.

In this sample, this clonotype turned up many times. This chain joins TRBV27 and TRBJ1-1, with D hard to call. The germline gives CDR1 MNHEY, CDR2 SMNVEV (reference sequence). Between the trimmed V and J ends, which lost 4 bases and 1 base, there was a span of 7 bases. The CDR3 is made up of 13 amino acids. Here the CDR3 DNA reads TGTGCCAGCAGTTCGGCACGGAACACTGAAGCTTTCTTT. This encodes CASSSARNTEAFF.

The rearrangement links TRBV9 to TRBJ2-7; the D gene is possibly TRBD1 (6 bases). The germline gives CDR1 SGDLS, CDR2 YYNGEE. V was trimmed by 0 bases and J by 4 bases, leaving 11 bases between them. The CDR3 totals 14 residues. CDR3 protein: CASSVGPGEYEQYF. CDR3 sequence (DNA): TGTGCCAGCAGCGTAGGACCAGGGGAATACGAGCAGTACTTC.

V usage is TRBV18 and J usage is TRBJ1-6, with D uncertain. V was shortened by 2 bases and J by 10 bases, with 9 bases between the two germline ends. CDR1 KGHSH and CDR2 LQKENI come from the germline V gene. This CDR3 spans 13 amino acids. The CDR3 reads CASSPDKNSPLHF. In DNA form, the CDR3 reads TGTGCCAGCTCACCAGACAAAAACTCACCCCTCCACTTT.

This clonotype has a count of ten or more. This sequence joins TRBV20-1 and TRBJ2-1; D may match TRBD1 or TRBD2 (6 bases each). The CDR3 is 14 amino acids. Trimming took 2 bases from V and 8 from J, leaving 16 bases between them. The germline V gene encodes CDR1 DFQATT and CDR2 SNEGSKA (reference sequence). The CDR3 is CSARKGGPTYEQFF. CDR3 in DNA: TGCAGTGCTAGAAAGGGGGGCCCAACGTATGAGCAGTTCTTC.

This clonotype was observed a handful of times. This rearrangement joins TRBV5-1 to TRBJ1-4; no clear D gene. The germline V gene has CDR1 SGHRS and CDR2 YFSETQ. Trimming shortened V by 5 bases and J by 0 bases, and 11 bases separated the two germline ends. The CDR3 runs to 15 residues. The CDR3: CASRSNGATNEKLFF. CDR3 bases: TGCGCCAGCAGATCTAACGGAGCAACTAATGAAAAACTGTTTTTT. The full variable domain, with the rest looked up from reference TRBV5-1 and TRBJ1-4, is KAGVTQTPRYLIKTRGQQVTLSCSPISGHRSVSWYQQTPGQGLQFLFEYFSETQRNKGNFPGRFSGRQFSNSRSEMNVSTLELGDSALYLCASRSNGATNEKLFFGSGTQLSVL.

The sample holds many counts of this clonotype. V usage is TRBV7-2 and J usage is TRBJ1-2; D gene uncertain. Germline CDR1 is SGHTA and CDR2 is FQGNSA. V gave up 3 bases and J gave up 6 bases, with 14 bases separating them. The CDR3 consists of 14 residues. CDR3 sequence: CASSFGQRVHGYTF. In DNA, the CDR3 is TGTGCCAGCAGCTTTGGTCAGAGGGTTCATGGCTACACCTTC. Based on the CDR3 plus reference TRBV7-2 and TRBJ1-2, the full variable domain is GAGVSQSPSNKVTEKGKDVELRCDPISGHTALYWYRQSLGQGLEFLIYFQGNSAPDKSGLPSDRFSAERTGGSVSTLTIQRTQQEDSAVYLCASSFGQRVHGYTFGSGTRLTVV.

This chain connects TRBV5-1 to TRBJ2-3; D is possibly TRBD1 or TRBD2 (5 bases each). This CDR3 region has 15 residues. Per germline, CDR1 SGHRS and CDR2 YFSETQ. Trimming took off 4 bases at V and 2 bases at J, with 14 bases between the two ends. The CDR3 DNA follows: TGCGCCAGCAGCATCTCCGGGGACCCCACAGATACGCAGTATTTT. Its translation is CASSISGDPTDTQYF.

This clonotype was picked up a small number of times. V gene TRBV7-2 combines with J gene TRBJ2-5; D is possibly TRBD1 (5 bases). CDR1 is SGHTA, CDR2 FQGNSA, per germline. The ends were cut back, 3 bases at V and 1 base at J, with 9 bases in the middle. The CDR3 has 14 amino acids. The CDR3 region has the DNA TGTGCCAGCAGCTTGAGGACAAGCCAAGAGACCCAGTACTTC. This encodes CASSLRTSQETQYF.

This sequence joins TRBV20-1 and TRBJ2-3; D may correspond to TRBD1 or TRBD2 (6 bases each). CDR1 DFQATT and CDR2 SNEGSKA come from the germline V gene (reference sequence). V lost 3 bases and J lost 5, with 21 bases in between. This CDR3 comprises 16 residues. This chain's CDR3 is CSASDSRGLVRDTQYF. Here the CDR3 DNA reads TGCAGTGCTAGCGATTCCCGGGGGCTCGTTAGAGATACGCAGTATTTT.

The gene calls are TRBV9 and TRBJ2-3; 8 bases match TRBD2. CDR3 size: 15 residues. V lost 0 bases and J lost 2; bases outside the gene matches: 2. Per the germline V gene, CDR1 is SGDLS and CDR2 is YYNGEE. The CDR3 nucleotides are TGTGCCAGCAGCGTAGAGCGGGGGTACACAGATACGCAGTATTTT. Translated: CASSVERGYTDTQYF.

This clonotype was observed many times. CDR3 DNA: TGTGCCAGCGGGAGCGGGGGAGCCTCCTACAATGAGCAGTTCTTC. Translated, it gives CASGSGGASYNEQFF. The chain carries TRBV12-3 or TRBV12-4 and TRBJ2-1, with 8 bases aligning to TRBD2. CDR3 length: 15 amino acids. V lost 8 bases and J lost 0; bases outside the gene matches: 6.

This clonotype was observed a handful of times. The chain couples TRBV6-5 to TRBJ2-3; TRBD2 agrees at 8 bases. Trimming at V came to 6 bases and at J to 8 bases, leaving 7 bases not matched to a gene. The CDR3 runs 13 residues. Germline loops: CDR1 MNHEY, CDR2 SVGAGI. The CDR3 sequence is CASSFSGKVTQYF. For the CDR3, the DNA is TGTGCCAGCAGCTTTAGCGGGAAGGTTACGCAGTATTTT.

This clonotype appeared many times. The chain uses TRBV28 and TRBJ2-4; 8 nucleotides match TRBD1. Germline CDR1 reads MDHEN; CDR2 reads SYDVKM. The J segment lost 6 bases and the V segment lost 1 base, leaving 11 bases of the junction unmatched. The CDR3 runs to 17 residues. CDR3 protein: CASSLLGRGLMLNIQYF. Here the CDR3 DNA reads TGTGCCAGCAGTTTATTGGGCAGGGGGCTAATGTTAAACATTCAGTACTTC.

This clonotype was detected once. This chain uses TRBV7-2 with TRBJ2-3; 10 bases are shared with TRBD2. This CDR3 is 17 amino acids long. V trimming: 7 bases; J trimming: 4 bases; junction bases outside the gene matches: 14. The V gene's germline CDR1 is SGHTA and CDR2 FQGNSA. CDR3 DNA: TGTGCCAGCATCTCGTACGTGGCTAGCGGGAGATCAGATACGCAGTATTTT. It codes for CASISYVASGRSDTQYF.

This clonotype was observed a few times. The chain carries TRBV19 and TRBJ2-1; no clear D gene. The V and J ends lost 4 bases and 0 bases respectively, with 4 bases between them. The CDR3 covers 13 residues. From germline, CDR1 is LNHDA and CDR2 SQIVND (reference sequence). The CDR3 loop is CASSKISYNEQFF. CDR3 nucleotides: TGTGCCAGTAGTAAGATCTCCTACAATGAGCAGTTCTTC. Supplemented by reference TRBV19 and TRBJ2-1, the full variable domain reads DGGITQSPKYLFRKEGQNVTLSCEQNLNHDAMYWYRQDPGQGLRLIYYSQIVNDFQKGDIAEGYSVSREKKESFPLTVTSAQKNPTAFYLCASSKISYNEQFFGPGTRLTVL.

The chain combines TRBV12-3 or TRBV12-4 with TRBJ1-5; TRBD1 agrees at 7 bases. The J segment lost 5 bases and the V segment lost 9 bases, leaving 7 bases of the junction unmatched. This CDR3 has 13 residues. The DNA of the CDR3 is TGTGCCAGTCGGGGACAGATGGATCAGCCCCAGCATTTT. Residues: CASRGQMDQPQHF.

The V call is TRBV6-5, the J call TRBJ2-7; 7 nucleotides match TRBD2. CDR3 size: 15 residues. Germline values: CDR1 MNHEY, CDR2 SVGAGI. Germline trimming cut 0 bases from V and 3 bases from J; bases unmatched to any gene: 5. The CDR3 loop reads CASSYSAGVGYEQYF. CDR3 sequence (DNA): TGTGCCAGCAGTTACTCGGCGGGAGTGGGCTACGAGCAGTACTTC.

This clonotype has a count of ten or more. The rearrangement uses TRBV11-2 and TRBJ2-7, with a weak D call TRBD1 (5 bases). The CDR3 extends over 12 amino acids. V was shortened by 5 bases and J by 7 bases, with 12 bases between the two germline ends. Germline V CDR1 and CDR2: SGHAT, FQNNGV. The CDR3 loop is CASSATRVEQYF. Here the CDR3 DNA reads TGTGCCAGCAGCGCCACCAGGGTAGAGCAGTACTTC.

This clonotype was seen at least ten times. The rearrangement uses TRBV12-3 or TRBV12-4 and TRBJ2-1; TRBD2 matches 9 bases. The CDR3 runs to 15 residues. With V trimmed by 1 base and J by 5 bases, 3 bases remained unmatched. This CDR3 reads CASSLGSSGNNEQFF. The CDR3 region has the DNA TGTGCCAGCAGTTTAGGGTCTAGCGGGAACAATGAGCAGTTCTTC.